A single sample gave rise to the 21 T cell receptor beta chains below, sequenced in a study of blood T cells in healthy people across ages. Through a sample-barcoded 5' primer and a J-beta primer mix, a second PCR was run for roughly 7 to 12 cycles. A single record per CDR3 protein comes from TCRdb applying MiXCR to the 5' RACE reads. The table lists some 1.5 million distinct CDR3 sequences, 28% of them singletons. Input material: blood. The receptors derive from a woman in her twenties or thirties in good health.

The sample holds a few counts of this clonotype. The chain couples TRBV5-1 to TRBJ2-7, with TRBD1 identical over 7 bases. This CDR3 spans 15 amino acids. The V gene end was trimmed by 0 bases and the J gene end by 6 bases; junction bases not matched to a gene: 9. Germline V gives CDR1 SGHRS, CDR2 YFSETQ. The CDR3 DNA sequence: TGCGCCAGCAGCTTGGTGGACAGGTCGGAATCCGAGCAGTACTTC. This codes for CASSLVDRSESEQYF.

The J gene is TRBJ2-4, the V gene TRBV6-5; 9 positions agree with TRBD2. V shed 6 bases, J shed 13 bases, and the junction held 19 bases outside the gene matches. The CDR3 has 16 residues. Germline values: CDR1 MNHEY, CDR2 SVGAGI. In DNA, the CDR3 is TGTGCCAGCAGCTTACGGGGCGGGAGGGCCAACAATGAGCAGTACTTC. As protein: CASSLRGGRANNEQYF.

This chain connects TRBV2 to TRBJ1-2; D call uncertain. Germline-derived CDR1 and CDR2 are SNHLY and FYNNEI. This CDR3 comprises 13 residues. The V gene lost 4 bases and the J gene lost 0 bases, with 6 bases spanning the gap. Here the CDR3 reads CASSVRPNYGYTF. The CDR3, as DNA: TGTGCCAGCAGTGTGCGGCCTAACTATGGCTACACCTTC.

This chain uses TRBV7-2 with TRBJ1-2; no reliable D call. Germline lookup yields CDR1 SGHTA and CDR2 FQGNSA. This CDR3 is 15 amino acids long. V was cut by 5 bases and J by 3 bases, with 16 bases left in between. The CDR3 nucleotides are TGTGCCAGCAGCCCCGGCTTGCGCGAGGACTATGGCTACACCTTC. This sequence encodes CASSPGLREDYGYTF.

This clonotype was recorded at least ten times. The chain has TRBV12-3 or TRBV12-4 and TRBJ2-7, with D unclear. With 6 bases removed from V and 7 bases from J, the gap between germline ends came to 13 bases. This CDR3 has 12 residues. The CDR3 bases are TGTGCCAGCAGCAGGCCCTTCGGGGAGCAGTACTTC. Amino acids: CASSRPFGEQYF.

This clonotype has just a few counts. This rearrangement joins TRBV6-5 to TRBJ2-1, with D tentatively TRBD1 (5 bases). This CDR3 has 14 amino acids. The V end lost 2 bases, the J end lost 2 bases, and 7 bases lay between the germline ends. Germline V lookup: CDR1 MNHEY, CDR2 SVGAGI. This chain's CDR3 is CASSYVDTYNEQFF. Here the CDR3 DNA reads TGTGCCAGCAGTTACGTGGACACCTACAATGAGCAGTTCTTC.

The chain joins TRBV5-6 to TRBJ1-2; the D gene is possibly TRBD1 (6 bases). The CDR3 length is 15 residues. V gave up 4 bases and J gave up 0 bases, with 13 bases separating them. Germline values: CDR1 SGHDT, CDR2 YYEEEE. CDR3 sequence reads: CASSPTGRANYGYTF. The CDR3 DNA sequence: TGTGCCAGCAGCCCAACAGGGAGAGCTAACTATGGCTACACCTTC.

Regarding this clonotype: A much larger clone lies a single base off, so this may be a read error. The V and J genes are TRBV4-1 and TRBJ2-1; 7 bases map to TRBD1. Germline assignment: CDR1 MGHRA and CDR2 YSYEKL. CDR3 length: 19 amino acids. The ends lost 4 bases at V and 0 bases at J; junction bases unmatched: 15. The CDR3 DNA reads as TGCGCCAGCAGCCTTTCGGAGGCCAGGGGGTTTAGCTCCTACAATGAGCAGTTCTTC. This sequence encodes CASSLSEARGFSSYNEQFF.

CDR3 DNA sequence: TGCAGCGTCAACAGGGGCCGCACGGGCCCAGATACGCAGTATTTT. Protein: CSVNRGRTGPDTQYF. This chain links TRBV29-1 with TRBJ2-3; 7 bases fit TRBD1. Germline assignment: CDR1 SQVTM and CDR2 ANQGSEA. The CDR3 has 15 residues. Trimming removed 6 bases from V and 4 bases from J; junction bases left unmatched: 13.

This clonotype was counted only a few times. The gene calls are TRBV4-1 and TRBJ1-2, with a tentative D call TRBD1 (5 bases). CDR1 is MGHRA, CDR2 YSYEKL, per germline. Trimming pared 1 base from V and 1 base from J, leaving 13 bases between. The CDR3 has 16 amino acids. The DNA for the CDR3 is TGCGCCAGCAGCCAAGGAGGACAAAGCTTTAACTATGGCTACACCTTC. It is translated as CASSQGGQSFNYGYTF.

The genes are TRBV10-2 and TRBJ1-2; D uncertain. In germline, CDR1 is WSHSY, CDR2 SAAADI. There are 13 residues in the CDR3. The V gene lost 6 bases and the J gene lost 8 bases, with 16 bases spanning the gap. The CDR3 spells CASSDPPSAGYTF. The CDR3 DNA reads as TGCGCCAGCAGCGATCCGCCGTCAGCGGGCTACACCTTC.

This clonotype has at least ten counts. This chain connects TRBV9 to TRBJ2-7, with D maybe TRBD1 (6 bases). CDR3 length: 12 residues. CDR1 is SGDLS, CDR2 YYNGEE, per germline. V gave up 3 bases and J gave up 6 bases, with 10 bases separating them. CDR3 protein: CASSARGGEQYF. CDR3 nucleotide sequence: TGTGCCAGCAGCGCCCGAGGGGGCGAGCAGTACTTC.

This clonotype was picked up a small number of times. This chain joins TRBV24-1 and TRBJ2-2; D is unclear. Trimming took 7 bases from V and 3 from J, leaving 8 bases between them. In germline, CDR1 is KGHDR, CDR2 SFDVKD. This CDR3 region has 13 residues. The CDR3 is CATSPSYTGELFF. The CDR3 nucleotides read TGTGCCACCAGCCCAAGTTACACCGGGGAGCTGTTTTTT.

This clonotype was counted ten times or more. V is TRBV20-1 and J is TRBJ1-2, with TRBD1 identical over 8 bases. Germline values: CDR1 DFQATT, CDR2 SNEGSKA (reference sequence). V lost 3 bases, J lost 4 bases, and 4 bases stayed unmatched. CDR3 length: 13 amino acids. CDR3 in DNA: TGCAGTGCTAGCAGGGGGCAGATCTATGGCTACACCTTC. Translated, it gives CSASRGQIYGYTF.

The chain has TRBV20-1 and TRBJ2-4, with 14 positions matching TRBD2. V lost 1 base, J lost 13 bases, and 12 bases stayed unmatched. This CDR3 has 16 amino acids. Per germline, CDR1 DFQATT and CDR2 SNEGSKA (reference sequence). CDR3 sequence (DNA): TGCAGTGCTAGAGCACCGGGACTAGCGGGAGACGTTGAGCAGTACTTC. Translated, it gives CSARAPGLAGDVEQYF.

This clonotype came up a few times. The CDR3 bases are TGTGCCACAAAACTCAGCTCCGACTCCTACAATGAGCAGTTCTTC. Residues: CATKLSSDSYNEQFF. The J gene is TRBJ2-1, the V gene TRBV28; D gene ambiguous. The CDR3 length is 15 residues. V lost 10 bases to trimming and J lost 0 bases, with 16 bases between them. Germline values: CDR1 MDHEN, CDR2 SYDVKM.

The rearrangement links TRBV28 to TRBJ2-1; the D gene is possibly TRBD1 (6 bases). CDR1 is MDHEN, CDR2 SYDVKM, per germline. With 7 bases removed from V and 2 bases from J, the gap between germline ends came to 18 bases. The CDR3 is made up of 16 amino acids. CDR3 in amino acids: CASKPLVRTAYNEQFF. In DNA, the CDR3 is TGTGCCAGCAAACCTCTGGTGCGGACAGCCTACAATGAGCAGTTCTTC.

The chain joins TRBV24-1 to TRBJ2-3; 7 nucleotides agree with TRBD2. J gave up 3 bases and V 2 bases, and 4 bases lay outside the gene matches. Per the germline V gene, CDR1 is KGHDR and CDR2 is SFDVKD. CDR3 length: 15 residues. CDR3 sequence reads: CATSDWRTRTDTQYF. In nucleotides, the CDR3 is TGTGCCACCAGTGATTGGAGGACTAGGACAGATACGCAGTATTTT.

The table lists this clonotype with a few counts. The J gene is TRBJ2-4, the V gene TRBV28; the match to TRBD2 covers 10 bases. The J segment lost 6 bases and the V segment lost 3 bases, leaving 5 bases of the junction unmatched. The CDR3 runs 15 residues. Looked up from germline, CDR1 is MDHEN and CDR2 is SYDVKM. The DNA of the CDR3 is TGTGCCAGCAGTTTCGGACTAGCGGAAGGAAACATTCAGTACTTC. Amino acid sequence: CASSFGLAEGNIQYF.

This clonotype occurred a few times. V gene TRBV7-9 combines with J gene TRBJ1-2, with D possibly TRBD1 on 5 matching bases. V dropped 7 bases and J dropped 0 bases, with 15 bases sitting between them. Germline V gives CDR1 SEHNR, CDR2 FQNEAQ (reference sequence). The CDR3 has 15 amino acids. In DNA, the CDR3 is TGTGCCAGCAACTCTGACAGAAAAGCTAACTATGGCTACACCTTC. It translates to CASNSDRKANYGYTF. Complete variable domain (other parts from reference TRBV7-9 and TRBJ1-2): DTGVSQNPRHKITKRGQNVTFRCDPISEHNRLYWYRQTLGQGPEFLTYFQNEAQLEKSRLLSDRFSAERPKGSFSTLEIQRTEQGDSAMYLCASNSDRKANYGYTFGSGTRLTVV.

This rearrangement joins TRBV4-1 to TRBJ1-2; D is perhaps TRBD1 (5 bases). The CDR3 spans 16 residues. Germline CDR1 is MGHRA and CDR2 is YSYEKL. V shed 1 base and J shed 0 bases, with 12 bases lying between them. The DNA for the CDR3 is TGCGCCAGCAGCCAAGCCCCGGACATTACTAACTATGGCTACACCTTC. The encoded protein is CASSQAPDITNYGYTF.